The sequence of this T cell receptor (beta chain) was determined in a study of neurological immune-mediated disorders. Study outcomes and limitations: One cluster of related CDR3 sequences contained, by phylogenetic grouping, the repertoires of 18 of 34 multiple sclerosis patients and formed a possible signature.

The CDR3 covers 10 residues. V gave up 4 bases and J gave up 6 bases, with 0 bases separating them. Details on this clonotype: What it recognizes is unknown.

TCRdb analysed the 5' RACE reads with MiXCR anew, one entry per CDR3 protein. The table has about 59,000 distinct CDR3 sequences, around 3.6% seen once; the top ten hold around 3.1%. Sequenced: PBMCs. The clonotype originates from a woman aged 25 to 39 with multiple sclerosis. The chain couples TRBV12-3 or TRBV12-4 to TRBJ2-2; D is unresolved. CDR3: CASSSGELFF. The CDR3 nucleotides read TGTGCCAGCAGTTCCGGGGAGCTGTTTTTT.